Each of the 27 T cell receptor beta chains below was sequenced from the same sample in a study of shared clonotypes between healthy human individuals. Terminally differentiated effector memory CD45RA+ cells were excluded by CCR7 positive selection of CD45RO-negative cells. Profiled with immunoSEQ multiplex PCR; TCRdb holds only in-frame clones, not every one. The table includes around 2.1 million clones, 93% detected once. Specimen: naive CD8+ T cells from PBMCs. All receptors derive from a man younger than 30 in good health. Some clones in this sample may be carry-over from other donors' samples.

J is TRBJ2-5 and V is TRBV7-9; D is tentatively TRBD1 or TRBD2 (5 bases each). V shed 1 base and J shed 0 bases, with 18 bases lying between them. This CDR3 region has 18 residues. CDR1 is SEHNR, CDR2 FQNEAQ, per germline (reference sequence). The CDR3 nucleotides read TGTGCCAGCAGCTTAGGGGTTAGGGACCGAGCGTACCAAGAGACCCAGTACTTC. Its translation: CASSLGVRDRAYQETQYF.

The genes are TRBV29-1 and TRBJ2-1; the D is unclear. Looked up from germline, CDR1 is SQVTM and CDR2 is ANQGSEA. V lost 5 bases and J lost 7, with 15 bases in between. The length of the CDR3 is 13 residues. The CDR3 DNA sequence: TGCAGCGTTTCTCGGACGTCTCTGAATGAGCAGTTCTTC. Translation: CSVSRTSLNEQFF.

This chain connects TRBV15 to TRBJ1-4; D remains ambiguous. Trimming cost V 8 bases and J 0 bases, with 7 bases left between them. Germline values: CDR1 LNHNV, CDR2 YYDKDF (reference sequence). The CDR3 is made up of 13 amino acids. In DNA, the CDR3 is TGTGCCACCCGGTCTGCAACTAATGAAAAACTGTTTTTT. This gives the protein CATRSATNEKLFF.

This clone appeared a few times. This chain connects TRBV10-1 to TRBJ1-3; TRBD1 might be the D (5 bases). The germline gives CDR1 WNHNN, CDR2 SYGVQD (reference sequence). The CDR3 is 16 residues long. Trimming removed 0 bases at V and 2 bases at J, with 11 bases between. CDR3 bases: TGCGCCAGCAGTGAGTCTGCAGGGAGTCCTGGAAACACCATATATTTT. Its protein product is CASSESAGSPGNTIYF.

This chain joins TRBV19 and TRBJ2-1; 10 bases match TRBD2. The germline V gene encodes CDR1 LNHDA and CDR2 SQIVND (reference sequence). V shed 4 bases, J shed 5 bases, and the junction held 5 bases outside the gene matches. The CDR3 covers 15 residues. CDR3 sequence (DNA): TGTGCCAGTAGTAGGACTAGCGGAACGAACAATGAGCAGTTCTTC. Translated: CASSRTSGTNNEQFF.

The V gene is TRBV9, the J gene TRBJ2-7; TRBD2 is a possible D gene (5 bases). V was clipped by 0 bases and J by 5 bases, with 15 bases between them. Germline V CDR1 and CDR2: SGDLS, YYNGEE. This CDR3 is built from 15 residues. The CDR3 region has the DNA TGTGCCAGCAGCGTAGTCCCGGGATCGATCCACGAGCAGTACTTC. This translates into CASSVVPGSIHEQYF.

V gene TRBV11-3 combines with J gene TRBJ1-1, with TRBD1 matching 7 bases. Germline V gene sequence: CDR1 SGHNT, CDR2 YENEEA. This CDR3 is 13 amino acids long. V was pared by 5 bases and J by 5 bases, with 5 bases of the junction left unmatched. The chain's CDR3 is CASSPTTGTEAFF. The CDR3 DNA follows: TGTGCCAGCAGCCCTACGACAGGGACTGAAGCTTTCTTT.

The chain employs TRBV4-3 and TRBJ2-3; possibly TRBD2 for D (6 bases). V was shortened by 3 bases and J by 6 bases, with 16 bases between the two germline ends. The germline CDR1 and CDR2 sequences are LGHNA and YSLEER. This CDR3 has 15 residues. CDR3 amino acids: CASSQGWRVPDTQYF. The CDR3 DNA follows: TGCGCCAGCAGCCAGGGTTGGAGGGTTCCCGATACGCAGTATTTT.

The chain carries TRBV27 and TRBJ2-3; D not resolved. V lost 1 base and J lost 4, with 9 bases in between. CDR3 size: 14 residues. Germline V CDR1 and CDR2: MNHEY, SMNVEV (reference sequence). In DNA form, the CDR3 reads TGTGCCAGCAGTTTATTTCTCGGATCAGATACGCAGTATTTT. This encodes CASSLFLGSDTQYF.

This chain joins TRBV30 and TRBJ2-5; 7 bases line up with TRBD2. Germline CDR1 is GTSNPN and CDR2 is SVGIG (reference sequence). The CDR3 covers 15 residues. J lost 2 bases, V lost 4 bases, and 10 bases had no gene match. Here the CDR3 DNA reads TGTGCCTGGAATTATGGGGCGGGAGATCAAGAGACCCAGTACTTC. As protein: CAWNYGAGDQETQYF.

The chain employs TRBV5-8 and TRBJ2-7; the match to TRBD1 covers 9 bases. This CDR3 spans 15 amino acids. V trimming: 2 bases; J trimming: 5 bases; junction bases outside the gene matches: 8. CDR1 and CDR2 (germline): SGHTS, YDEGEE. DNA for the CDR3: TGTGCCAGCAGCTTCGAGGGACAGGGAAAGGACGAGCAGTACTTC. Protein product: CASSFEGQGKDEQYF.

This rearrangement joins TRBV2 to TRBJ1-5; 7 nucleotides match TRBD1. Germline CDR1 SNHLY, CDR2 FYNNEI. The CDR3 loop spans 17 amino acids. V was clipped by 6 bases and J by 6 bases; unmatched bases: 17. The CDR3 spells CASSDTGQVERAQPQHF. The CDR3 coding sequence is TGTGCCAGCAGCGATACCGGACAGGTAGAAAGGGCTCAGCCCCAGCATTTT.

The chain recombines TRBV5-4 with TRBJ2-1, with D unclear. Germline V CDR1 and CDR2: SGHNT, YYREEE (reference sequence). This CDR3 region has 14 residues. V lost 2 bases to trimming and J lost 6 bases, with 12 bases between them. The CDR3, as DNA: TGTGCCAGCAGCTTAGGCCCCGCCGTCAATGAGCAGTTCTTC. Translating it yields CASSLGPAVNEQFF. Together with reference TRBV5-4 and TRBJ2-1, the CDR3 gives the full variable domain: ETGVTQSPTHLIKTRGQQVTLRCSSQSGHNTVSWYQQALGQGPQFIFQYYREEENGRGNFPPRFSGLQFPNYSSELNVNALELDDSALYLCASSLGPAVNEQFFGPGTRLTVL.

CDR3 DNA: TGTGCCAGCAGCTTACCTGCAGGGCCTAGCTCCTACGAGCAGTACTTC. This gives the protein CASSLPAGPSSYEQYF. This chain joins TRBV7-9 and TRBJ2-7; D perhaps matches TRBD1 (5 bases). Germline V gene data show CDR1 as SEHNR and CDR2 as FQNEAQ (reference sequence). This CDR3 is built from 16 residues. V lost 2 bases, J lost 0 bases, and 14 bases lay in between.

The J gene is TRBJ1-5, the V gene TRBV7-9; no clear D gene. Germline assignment: CDR1 SEHNR and CDR2 FQNEAQ (reference sequence). This CDR3 contains 16 residues. V lost 5 bases and J lost 3, with 17 bases in between. The CDR3 nucleotides read TGTGCCAGCAGCCCCGGGGTGGAGAACGTCAATCAGCCCCAGCATTTT. Residues: CASSPGVENVNQPQHF.

V is TRBV7-9 and J is TRBJ2-3, with 10 bases lining up with TRBD2. The ends lost 5 bases at V and 2 bases at J; junction bases unmatched: 13. The CDR3 has 18 residues. From germline, CDR1 is SEHNR and CDR2 FQNEAQ (reference sequence). CDR3 region: CASSHYTGTSEPTDTQYF. The CDR3 DNA sequence: TGTGCCAGCAGCCATTATACCGGGACTAGCGAGCCCACAGATACGCAGTATTTT.

The chain links TRBV7-9 to TRBJ1-2, with unresolved D. V dropped 1 base and J dropped 1 base, with 7 bases sitting between them. There are 14 residues in the CDR3. Per the germline V gene, CDR1 is SEHNR and CDR2 is FQNEAQ (reference sequence). The CDR3 loop is CASSLEADNYGYTF. The CDR3 DNA is TGTGCCAGCAGCTTAGAGGCGGATAACTATGGCTACACCTTC.

V and J are TRBV19 and TRBJ2-2, with D possibly called TRBD1 or TRBD2 (5 bases each). Germline V gene sequence: CDR1 LNHDA, CDR2 SQIVND (reference sequence). The CDR3 has 14 amino acids. Trimming left V 10 bases short and J 5 bases short, with 17 bases between. The CDR3 protein is CATLERGGTGELFF. The CDR3 coding sequence is TGTGCCACCCTAGAGAGGGGTGGAACCGGGGAGCTGTTTTTT.

The chain is built from TRBV5-1 and TRBJ1-5, with D possibly TRBD1 on 5 matching bases. Trimming took 2 bases from V and 4 from J, leaving 13 bases between them. This CDR3 comprises 15 residues. The germline V gene has CDR1 SGHRS and CDR2 YFSETQ. The CDR3 sequence is CASSFVGAANQPQHF. For the CDR3, the DNA is TGCGCCAGCAGCTTTGTTGGGGCCGCTAATCAGCCCCAGCATTTT.

The rearrangement joins TRBV30 to TRBJ2-1, with 11 bases aligning to TRBD2. With 0 bases clipped from V and 7 bases from J, the junction kept 5 bases outside the gene matches. The CDR3 sequence is 15 residues long. Germline CDR1 and CDR2: GTSNPN and SVGIG (reference sequence). The CDR3 spells CAWSVLLAGGNEQFF. In DNA, the CDR3 is TGTGCCTGGAGTGTACTGCTAGCGGGAGGTAATGAGCAGTTCTTC.

This clone was seen a single time. The gene calls are TRBV4-1 and TRBJ2-7; the D is unclear. V dropped 0 bases and J dropped 5 bases, with 11 bases sitting between them. The germline V gene has CDR1 MGHRA and CDR2 YSYEKL. This CDR3 region has 14 residues. CDR3 region: CASSQDPGHNEQYF. Written as DNA, the CDR3 is TGCGCCAGCAGCCAAGACCCAGGTCATAACGAGCAGTACTTC.

V and J are TRBV7-3 and TRBJ2-7; D remains unclear. The germline gives CDR1 SGHTA, CDR2 FQGTGA. The germline V and J ends were trimmed by 0 bases and 6 bases, with 12 bases remaining between them. The CDR3 loop spans 14 amino acids. CDR3 bases: TGTGCCAGCAGCTTAACGACTTGGTCCGGCGAGCAGTACTTC. Its protein is CASSLTTWSGEQYF. The whole variable domain, remainder taken from reference TRBV7-3 and TRBJ2-7, is GAGVSQTPSNKVTEKGKYVELRCDPISGHTALYWYRQSLGQGPEFLIYFQGTGAADDSGLPNDRFFAVRPEGSVSTLKIQRTERGDSAVYLCASSLTTWSGEQYFGPGTRLTVT.

The gene calls are TRBV27 and TRBJ2-3; 7 positions agree with TRBD2. Germline loops: CDR1 MNHEY, CDR2 SMNVEV (reference sequence). This CDR3 spans 16 amino acids. V was pared by 11 bases and J by 3 bases, with 17 bases of the junction left unmatched. CDR3 region: CASSGGIREGTDTQYF. As DNA, the CDR3 is TGTGCCTCATCCGGGGGGATCAGGGAGGGGACAGATACGCAGTATTTT.

This chain joins TRBV28 and TRBJ2-4; D is ambiguous. Germline values: CDR1 MDHEN, CDR2 SYDVKM. The length of the CDR3 is 17 residues. Trimming took 7 bases from V and 2 from J, leaving 21 bases between them. CDR3 residues: CASTDSVLADTKNIQYF. The DNA of the CDR3 is TGTGCCAGCACCGACTCAGTGTTGGCGGATACCAAAAACATTCAGTACTTC. Full variable domain (rest looked up from reference TRBV28 and TRBJ2-4): DVKVTQSSRYLVKRTGEKVFLECVQDMDHENMFWYRQDPGLGLRLIYFSYDVKMKEKGDIPEGYSVSREKKERFSLILESASTNQTSMYLCASTDSVLADTKNIQYFGAGTRLSVL.

This chain links TRBV11-3 with TRBJ2-1, with D tentatively TRBD1 (5 bases). V shed 1 base and J shed 10 bases, with 14 bases lying between them. Germline values: CDR1 SGHNT, CDR2 YENEEA. The CDR3 runs to 14 residues. The CDR3 protein is CASSLVPSPGEQFF. CDR3 sequence (DNA): TGTGCCAGCAGCTTAGTGCCCTCCCCAGGGGAGCAGTTCTTC.

This chain connects TRBV7-9 to TRBJ2-1; D unresolved. Trimming took 5 bases from V and 5 from J, leaving 10 bases between them. This CDR3 has 13 residues. The germline V gene has CDR1 SEHNR and CDR2 FQNEAQ (reference sequence). This CDR3 is CASSPGANNEQFF. DNA of the CDR3: TGTGCCAGCAGCCCCGGAGCGAACAATGAGCAGTTCTTC.

The CDR3 nucleotides are TGTGCCAGCAGCGGACAGGGGGCGGGGGAGCAGTACTTC. It encodes CASSGQGAGEQYF. J is TRBJ2-7 and V is TRBV6-5, with TRBD1 matching over 11 bases. V lost 6 bases and J lost 7; bases outside the gene matches: 5. Germline CDR1 MNHEY, CDR2 SVGAGI. There are 13 residues in the CDR3.